The rows below give T cell receptor beta chains drawn from one sample of a study of cytomegalovirus exposure and HLA in healthy donors. The table came from immunoSEQ multiplex PCR; TCRdb's copy has only in-frame clones and leaves some out. The data show 80,000 or so clones, over 55% seen once. Sequences were obtained from PBMCs. These receptors all stem from a man younger than 40 in good health and CMV-seropositive. Both conserved end residues are part of each CDR3. D genes are given only for firm matches. Not all rows give a size; the values are once, few, many and, for expanded clones, a class.

TRBJ2-5 NA NA TRBV9 TGTGCCAGCAGCACCCCGCTCGGGAGACAAGAGACCCAGTACTTC CASSTPLGRQETQYF
TRBJ2-1 TRBD1 once TRBV4-3 TGCGCCAGCAGCCAAGACGGGACAGGGACTTACAATGAGCAGTTCTTC CASSQDGTGTYNEQFF
TRBJ2-2 NA NA TRBV5-1 TGCGCCAGCAGCTTGAATACAGTAGACAGCACCGGGGAGCTGTTTTTT CASSLNTVDSTGELFF
TRBJ1-3 NA NA TRBV10-1 TGCGCCAGCAGTGACGGCTCTGGAAACACCATATATTTT CASSDGSGNTIYF
TRBJ1-2 TRBD1 NA TRBV25-1 TGTGCCAGCAGTGGCGGGACAGCTTATGGCTACACCTTC CASSGGTAYGYTF
TRBJ1-2 NA NA TRBV28 TGTGCCAGCAGTTCAACTAGTGGCTACACCTTC CASSSTSGYTF
TRBJ1-1 NA NA TRBV28 TGTGCCAGCAAGGAGGGGCCAGGTCCTAACCCTGAAGCTTTCTTT CASKEGPGPNPEAFF
TRBJ2-7 TRBD2 once TRBV4-2 TGTGCCAGCAGCCCGTCTAGCGGGAACTACGAGCAGTACTTC CASSPSSGNYEQYF
TRBJ2-7 NA NA TRBV28 TGTGCCAGCAGGGCTGCTAGCGAGGAGCAGTACTTC CASRAASEEQYF
TRBJ1-1 NA NA TRBV10-3 TGTGCCATCAGTGAGTCTACGGGGGGCGCGAGCACTGAAGCTTTCTTT CAISESTGGASTEAFF
TRBJ1-2 TRBD1 NA TRBV6-5 TGTGCCAGCAGTTCCCTGGACAGGGGCTTTAACTATGGCTACACCTTC CASSSLDRGFNYGYTF
TRBJ2-2 TRBD2 NA TRBV5-1 TGCGCCAGCAGCGGGGGACTAGCGGGGGCGAACACCGGGGAGCTGTTTTTT CASSGGLAGANTGELFF
TRBJ1-5 NA NA TRBV19 TGTGCCAGTAGTATAACCCCAGGGGTCCGCGATTCTCAGCCCCAGCATTTT CASSITPGVRDSQPQHF
TRBJ1-1 NA few TRBV7-6 TGTGCCAGCAGCTTGGGGCAGGGGAGCACTGAAGCTTTCTTT CASSLGQGSTEAFF
TRBJ1-5 NA NA TRBV28 TGTGCCAGCAGGACAGTCAGGATTGTGCGCAATCAGCCCCAGCATTTT CASRTVRIVRNQPQHF
TRBJ1-2 NA NA TRBV5-1 TGCGCCAGCAGCTTGAAAGGCGGGGGGGCACCCCCCTATGGCTACACCTTC CASSLKGGGAPPYGYTF
TRBJ2-5 NA once TRBV7-8 TGTGCCAGCAGCCCAGAAGGCGGGTTTCAAGAGACCCAGTACTTC CASSPEGGFQETQYF
TRBJ1-5 NA NA TRBV6-5 TGTGCCAGCAGTTACGGGTCAGGGAAGATCCAGCATTTT CASSYGSGKIQHF
TRBJ2-3 TRBD1 NA TRBV5-1 TGCGCCAGCAGCCTAAGACAGGGTCCAGATACGCAGTATTTT CASSLRQGPDTQYF
TRBJ2-7 NA NA TRBV28 TGTGCCAGCAGTTTAGCCCAGGTTGGGAGGGAGCAGTACTTC CASSLAQVGREQYF
TRBJ1-3 NA NA TRBV5-4 TGTGCCAGCAGCCCGGACAGTCGTGGAAACACCATATATTTT CASSPDSRGNTIYF
TRBJ1-4 TRBD1 NA TRBV28 TGTGCCAGCAGCTCTCCGACAGGGGGGAATGAAAAACTGTTTTTT CASSSPTGGNEKLFF
TRBJ2-2 TRBD2 NA TRBV11-3 TGTGCCAGCAGCTCCCCGGGACTAGCGGGAAGCACCGGGGAGCTGTTTTTT CASSSPGLAGSTGELFF
TRBJ2-7 TRBD1 NA TRBV15 TGTGCCACCAGCAGTGAAATCGGGGCTACAGGGGGAGAGCAGTACTTC CATSSEIGATGGEQYF
TRBJ2-1 TRBD2 NA TRBV14 TGTGCCAGCAGCCCTTGGGAGGGACTAGCGGATTCCTACAATGAGCAGTTCTTC CASSPWEGLADSYNEQFF
TRBJ2-7 NA NA TRBV9 TGTGCCAGCAGCGCTCAACCCGCGGGGTATTACGAGCAGTACTTC CASSAQPAGYYEQYF
TRBJ1-4 NA NA TRBV5-1 TGCGCCAGCAGCCCCGGGGAGAGGGTAACTAATGAAAAACTGTTTTTT CASSPGERVTNEKLFF
TRBJ2-1 TRBD2 NA TRBV7-7 TGTGCTAGCAGCCCTTATCCGCCCGGGCTAGCGGGAGGTAATGAGCAGTTCTTC CASSPYPPGLAGGNEQFF